These T cell receptor beta chains were read from a single sample in a study of shared clonotypes between healthy human individuals. The repertoire was sequenced with immunoSEQ multiplex PCR; TCRdb's copy has only in-frame clones and lacks some. Among a few hundred thousand clones, approximately 97% were seen once, and the ten largest hold around 0.32%. Input material: memory CD8+ T cells sorted from blood. The receptors shown here come from a man under 40 in good health. CDR3s include the opening cysteine and the closing phenylalanine or tryptophan. The order of the fields is clone size, J gene, D gene, V gene, CDR3 protein, CDR3 DNA. The D gene is left open where the match is weak. Only part of the rows carry a size: once, few, many, or a class if the clone is expanded.

NA TRBJ1-3 TRBD1 TRBV18 CASSATGGGNTIYF TGTGCCAGCTCAGCGACAGGGGGAGGAAACACCATATATTTT
NA TRBJ2-3 TRBD2 TRBV14 CASSLAGYTDTQYF TGTGCCAGCAGCCTAGCGGGGTACACAGATACGCAGTATTTT
NA TRBJ2-5 NA TRBV5-1 CASSSPGLETQYF TGCGCCAGCAGCTCCCCGGGACTAGAGACCCAGTACTTC
NA TRBJ2-7 TRBD1 TRBV6-1 CASSGTGMYEQYF TGTGCCAGCAGCGGGACAGGCATGTACGAGCAGTACTTC
NA TRBJ2-7 TRBD2 TRBV7-9 CASSLVDLRSGRALYEQYF TGTGCCAGCAGCTTAGTGGATCTTCGGAGCGGGAGAGCACTCTACGAGCAGTACTTC
NA TRBJ2-3 TRBD2 TRBV5-1 CASSRLTSGSGTDTQYF TGCGCCAGCAGCCGCCTCACTAGCGGGAGTGGTACAGATACGCAGTATTTT
NA TRBJ2-2 NA TRBV5-6 CASSLVGRNTGELFF TGTGCCAGCAGCTTGGTAGGTCGGAACACCGGGGAGCTGTTTTTT
NA TRBJ2-6 TRBD1 TRBV5-4 CASSSGTGGANVLTF TGTGCCAGCAGCTCCGGGACAGGTGGGGCCAACGTCCTGACTTTC
NA TRBJ2-1 NA TRBV10-3 CAISETGFFQFF TGTGCCATCAGTGAGACGGGTTTTTTTCAGTTCTTC
NA TRBJ1-2 NA TRBV5-4 CASSFGQRLYGYTF TGTGCCAGCAGCTTTGGACAGCGGCTCTATGGCTACACCTTC
NA TRBJ2-2 NA TRBV9 CASSVGASSHSLGELFF TGTGCCAGCAGCGTAGGGGCTAGCTCACATTCCCTCGGGGAGCTGTTTTTT
NA TRBJ2-7 TRBD2 TRBV28 CASSFRGRLAAIYEQYF TGTGCCAGCAGTTTTCGGGGCCGACTAGCGGCTATCTACGAGCAGTACTTC
once TRBJ2-3 NA TRBV14 CASSQVGVTDTQYF TGTGCCAGCAGCCAAGTTGGGGTCACAGATACGCAGTATTTT
NA TRBJ1-1 NA TRBV6-5 CASSYGGTTEAFF TGTGCCAGCAGTTACGGGGGGACCACTGAAGCTTTCTTT
NA TRBJ2-7 TRBD2 TRBV5-1 CASSLTYRLAVYEQYF TGCGCCAGCAGCTTGACTTACAGACTAGCGGTCTACGAGCAGTACTTC
NA TRBJ2-7 NA TRBV19 CASSPSLTGTYEQYF TGTGCCAGTAGCCCGAGCCTTACAGGGACCTACGAGCAGTACTTC
NA TRBJ1-2 NA TRBV28 CASFEGPNYGYTF TGTGCCAGCTTCGAGGGCCCTAACTATGGCTACACCTTC
once TRBJ1-3 TRBD1 TRBV30 CAWRHYRGPGNTIYF TGTGCCTGGAGACATTACAGGGGGCCTGGAAACACCATATATTTT
NA TRBJ2-7 NA TRBV20-1 CSASAWPLLGW TGCAGTGCTAGTGCATGGCCCCTACTTGGGTGG
NA TRBJ2-1 NA TRBV30 CAWSVGGRGSYNEQFF TGTGCCTGGAGTGTAGGGGGGAGAGGCTCCTACAATGAGCAGTTCTTC
NA TRBJ1-1 TRBD1 TRBV5-1 CASRPRTGVTEAFF TGCGCCAGCAGACCTAGGACAGGTGTCACTGAAGCTTTCTTT
NA TRBJ2-1 NA TRBV5-4 CASSTPRLEDEQFF TGTGCCAGCAGCACTCCGAGACTAGAAGATGAGCAGTTCTTC
once TRBJ1-1 NA TRBV7-2 CASSLVGWPGAFF TGTGCCAGCAGCTTAGTAGGCTGGCCGGGGGCTTTCTTT
NA TRBJ2-3 NA TRBV10-3 CAISGTHGSDTQYF TGTGCCATCAGCGGGACACATGGTTCGGATACGCAGTATTTT
NA TRBJ1-2 TRBD1 TRBV7-9 CASSLAAGGSYGYTF TGTGCCAGCAGCTTAGCGGCAGGGGGCTCCTATGGCTACACCTTC
NA TRBJ2-7 NA TRBV28 CASSLYAGGPYEQYF TGTGCCAGCAGTTTATACGCAGGGGGGCCCTACGAGCAGTACTTC
NA TRBJ1-5 NA TRBV6-5 CASSYVKNQPQHF TGTGCCAGCAGTTACGTCAAGAATCAGCCCCAGCATTTT
NA TRBJ2-2 NA TRBV7-9 CAGTIASVTGELFF TGTGCCGGAACTATAGCCTCGGTCACCGGGGAGCTGTTTTTT
NA TRBJ2-5 TRBD1 TRBV7-9 CASSLDRGSARAQYF TGTGCCAGCAGCCTGGACAGGGGCTCCGCAAGGGCCCAGTACTTC
NA TRBJ1-3 NA TRBV7-2 CASSPWTVRTGNTIYF TGTGCCAGCAGCCCTTGGACAGTTCGGACTGGAAACACCATATATTTT
NA TRBJ2-3 NA TRBV4-1 CASSQDPGSRTDTQYF TGCGCCAGCAGCCAAGATCCGGGTAGTCGGACAGATACGCAGTATTTT
once TRBJ2-7 NA TRBV28 CASSFSLLSSEQYF TGTGCCAGCAGTTTTTCCCTGCTTAGTTCCGAGCAGTACTTC
NA TRBJ1-2 NA TRBV21-1 CYVRQGRNGYTF TGCTACGTTCGACAGGGTAGGAATGGCTACACCTTC
NA TRBJ1-5 NA TRBV18 CASSYSGNQPQHF TGTGCCAGCTCGTATTCGGGGAATCAGCCCCAGCATTTT
NA TRBJ2-1 TRBD2 TRBV6-1 CASCSGRAYNEQFF TGTGCCAGCTGTAGCGGGAGGGCCTACAATGAGCAGTTCTTC
NA TRBJ2-3 NA TRBV6-1 CASSEGGSTDTQYF TGTGCCAGCAGTGAAGGCGGCAGCACAGATACGCAGTATTTT
NA TRBJ2-2 NA TRBV9 CASSAPPGQGVRELFF TGTGCCAGCAGCGCCCCCCCGGGGCAGGGAGTCCGGGAGCTGTTTTTT
NA TRBJ2-1 TRBD2 TRBV7-7 CASSPGLAVYNEQFF TGTGCTAGCAGCCCGGGACTAGCGGTCTACAATGAGCAGTTCTTC
NA TRBJ2-1 TRBD2 TRBV18 CASSRPGTSGYNEQFF TGTGCCAGCTCACGCCCCGGGACTAGCGGGTACAATGAGCAGTTCTTC
NA TRBJ1-1 NA TRBV4-1 CASSMGGTEAFF TGCGCCAGCAGCATGGGGGGCACTGAAGCTTTCTTT
NA TRBJ2-2 TRBD2 TRBV11-2 CASSLDFRRGSGELFF TGTGCCAGCAGCTTAGATTTTCGGCGGGGGTCCGGGGAGCTGTTTTTT
once TRBJ2-3 TRBD1 TRBV6-5 CASSYTTGGPDTQYF TGTGCCAGCAGTTACACGACAGGGGGCCCAGATACGCAGTATTTT
few TRBJ1-1 NA TRBV29-1 CSVGGSVNTEAFF TGCAGCGTTGGGGGTTCGGTGAACACTGAAGCTTTCTTT
NA TRBJ2-7 NA TRBV28 CASSPTGKTYEQYF TGTGCCAGCAGTCCCACAGGGAAAACCTACGAGCAGTACTTC
NA TRBJ1-4 NA TRBV27 CASSLQGNEKLFF TGTGCCAGCAGTTTACAGGGTAATGAAAAACTGTTTTTT
NA TRBJ2-3 TRBD1 TRBV19 CASSIGTGGDTQYF TGTGCCAGTAGTATAGGGACAGGGGGCGATACGCAGTATTTT
NA TRBJ2-1 TRBD2 TRBV5-1 CASSLGIRLAANEQFF TGCGCCAGCAGCTTGGGAATACGTCTAGCGGCCAATGAGCAGTTCTTC
NA TRBJ2-7 NA TRBV7-8 CASSFGTYEQYF TGTGCCAGCAGCTTTGGGACCTACGAGCAGTACTTC
NA TRBJ2-3 NA TRBV11-2 CASSLMGDLDTQYF TGTGCCAGCAGCTTAATGGGGGATTTAGATACGCAGTATTTT
NA TRBJ1-2 TRBD1 TRBV20-1 CSRGQGYGYTF TGCAGTAGAGGACAGGGGTATGGCTACACCTTC
NA TRBJ2-1 NA TRBV30 CAWSTGFYNEQFF TGTGCCTGGAGTACAGGGTTTTACAATGAGCAGTTCTTC
NA TRBJ1-4 NA TRBV7-9 CASSLGRNEKLFF TGTGCCAGCAGCTTAGGGCGGAATGAAAAACTGTTTTTT
NA TRBJ2-6 TRBD1 TRBV5-1 CASSLLTGGVSGANVLTF TGCGCCAGCAGCTTGCTCACAGGGGGCGTCTCTGGGGCCAACGTCCTGACTTTC
NA TRBJ2-1 NA TRBV6-5 CASSYGAALGANEQFF TGTGCCAGCAGTTACGGGGCCGCTCTCGGAGCCAATGAGCAGTTCTTC